The 10 T cell receptor beta chains given below trace back to one sample, sequenced in a study of blood T cell repertoires in COVID-19. Sequencing was performed with immunoSEQ multiplex PCR; in TCRdb, only in-frame clones are kept and a portion is missing. This table has more than 250,000 clones, 85% to 90% appearing once. The sample consisted of peripheral blood. These receptors all come from a woman aged 50 to 60 with COVID-19, enrolled during active disease.

The chain has TRBV12-3 or TRBV12-4 and TRBJ1-5; D remains unclear. The CDR3 covers 13 residues. Deletions cut 3 bases from V and 7 bases from J, with 10 bases between. CDR3 in DNA: TGTGCCAGCAGTTTCGATGGGCTCCAGCCCCAGCATTTT. Protein product: CASSFDGLQPQHF.

The chain uses TRBV24-1 and TRBJ1-5, with D uncertain. The CDR3 loop spans 14 amino acids. Germline assignment: CDR1 KGHDR and CDR2 SFDVKD. V lost 3 bases and J 7 bases, leaving 12 bases between the germline ends. The CDR3 region has the DNA TGTGCCACCAGTGATCCCCGGAGGCCCCAGCCCCAGCATTTT. Its protein is CATSDPRRPQPQHF.

This chain links TRBV6-5 with TRBJ1-5; D gene ambiguous. Trimming removed 2 bases from V and 0 bases from J, with 8 bases in between. This CDR3 contains 15 residues. Looked up from germline, CDR1 is MNHEY and CDR2 is SVGAGI. The CDR3 is CASSYGQNSNQPQHF. In DNA form, the CDR3 reads TGTGCCAGCAGTTACGGCCAGAATAGCAATCAGCCCCAGCATTTT.

This chain links TRBV6-6 with TRBJ1-6; 7 nucleotides match TRBD1. Germline-derived CDR1 and CDR2 are MNHNY and SVGAGI (reference sequence). The CDR3 runs 14 residues. Trimming at V came to 10 bases and at J to 5 bases, leaving 8 bases not matched to a gene. The CDR3 spells CATTTGTDNSPLHF. The CDR3 region has the DNA TGTGCCACTACCACCGGGACAGATAATTCACCCCTCCACTTT.

This clone was seen once. The chain is built from TRBV29-1 and TRBJ2-1; 10 nucleotides line up with TRBD2. The CDR3 totals 14 residues. The ends lost 6 bases at V and 2 bases at J; junction bases unmatched: 4. The germline gives CDR1 SQVTM, CDR2 ANQGSEA. This chain's CDR3 is CSVQSGRAYNEQFF. CDR3 nucleotide sequence: TGCAGCGTCCAGAGCGGGAGGGCCTACAATGAGCAGTTCTTC.

The rearrangement joins TRBV5-6 to TRBJ2-1; D possibly corresponds to TRBD2 (7 bases). V lost 4 bases to trimming and J lost 5 bases, with 13 bases between them. CDR3 size: 14 residues. The V gene's germline CDR1 is SGHDT and CDR2 YYEEEE. CDR3 DNA: TGTGCCAGCAGCACGGGGGGCTTAGACAATGAGCAGTTCTTC. Its protein is CASSTGGLDNEQFF.

The rearrangement joins TRBV18 to TRBJ1-5, with D hard to call. There are 15 residues in the CDR3. Germline CDR1 reads KGHSH; CDR2 reads LQKENI. V shed 5 bases and J shed 4 bases, with 15 bases lying between them. CDR3 sequence reads: CASSLYRSVNQPQHF. CDR3 DNA: TGTGCCAGCTCATTATACCGCTCAGTTAATCAGCCCCAGCATTTT.

The table lists this clone with a few counts. The V and J genes are TRBV19 and TRBJ1-2, with D possibly TRBD1 on 5 matching bases. Germline lookup yields CDR1 LNHDA and CDR2 SQIVND (reference sequence). Trimming took 6 bases from V and 2 from J, leaving 16 bases between them. The CDR3 is 15 residues long. The CDR3 nucleotides are TGTGCCAGTAGGAAATCGACAGAAAAAAACTATGGCTACACCTTC. Its protein is CASRKSTEKNYGYTF.

This chain uses TRBV9 with TRBJ2-1, with 8 bases fitting TRBD2. J lost 4 bases, V lost 3 bases, and 6 bases had no gene match. The CDR3 length is 15 residues. CDR1 is SGDLS and CDR2 is YYNGEE in the germline V gene. This CDR3 reads CASSGSGSTYNEQFF. The CDR3 nucleotides are TGTGCCAGCAGCGGGAGCGGGAGTACTTACAATGAGCAGTTCTTC.

The genes are TRBV11-2 and TRBJ1-1, with D tentatively TRBD1 (6 bases). Germline CDR1 and CDR2: SGHAT and FQNNGV. This CDR3 has 15 residues. Trimming pared 1 base from V and 6 bases from J, leaving 15 bases between. The CDR3: CASSLGRQGRAEAFF. The CDR3 coding sequence is TGTGCCAGCAGCTTAGGGAGGCAGGGGAGGGCTGAAGCTTTCTTT.